In this sample, the clone carrying this T cell receptor beta chain turned up once. These data belong to a study of blood T cell repertoires in COVID-19. Across the study: Sites across the United States, Italy and Spain contributed samples from acute and convalescent COVID-19. In each case, the material was cDNA or gDNA derived from T cells, B-cell-depleted T cells, or PBMCs.

Generated by immunoSEQ multiplex PCR, the TCRdb table keeps only in-frame clones and is missing some. The data contain a few hundred thousand clones, approximately 85% of them singletons. Germline CDR1 SGHKS, CDR2 YYEKEE (reference sequence). Trimming removed 4 bases from V and 0 bases from J, with 8 bases in between. The length of the CDR3 is 15 residues. This chain uses TRBV5-5 with TRBJ2-6, with a possible D match to TRBD2 (5 bases). This receptor was obtained from a man aged 50 to 60 with active or convalescent COVID-19. Sequenced: peripheral blood. CDR3 coding DNA: TGTGCCAGCAGCATTGGGAGCTCTGGGGCCAACGTCCTGACTTTC. Translated, it gives CASSIGSSGANVLTF.